This T cell receptor (beta chain) comes out of a study of cytomegalovirus exposure and HLA in healthy donors. Study results and caveats: What a later analysis showed was that several of the most significant clusters appeared linked to common viral pathogens.

Both 60 Vbeta primers and 13 Jbeta primers went into the PCR. Sequencing used immunoSEQ multiplex PCR; TCRdb keeps in-frame clones, though not all of them. The sample yields about 130,000 clones, more than 80% seen once. Per germline, CDR1 MNHEY and CDR2 SVGAGI. V lost 7 bases to trimming and J lost 2 bases, with 6 bases between them. The CDR3 is 12 amino acids. On this clone itself: Its antigen is currently unknown.

This clonotype originated in a man in his forties in good health and CMV-seronegative. The sample comprised PBMCs. The V call is TRBV6-5, the J call TRBJ1-5; unclear D gene. CDR3 region: CASTTGNQPQHF. The CDR3 bases are TGTGCCAGCACCACGGGCAATCAGCCCCAGCATTTT.